This T cell receptor beta chain is from a study of blood T cell repertoires in COVID-19. For the study at large: Donors in the United States, Italy and Spain gave samples during acute or convalescent COVID-19. Sources were T cells, B-cell-depleted T cells, or PBMCs; the material itself was cDNA or gDNA.

Original methodology: Amplification of reference gene primers provided the estimated nucleated cell counts. Libraries were prepared by immunoSEQ multiplex PCR; TCRdb keeps only in-frame clonotypes and omits some of them. D and trimming come from the DNA, and the V and J calls and clone size come from that table. The sample lists some 390,000 clones; around nine tenths were seen once. CDR1 and CDR2 from the germline V gene are SGHRS and YFSETQ. CDR3 length: 15 residues. V was clipped by 3 bases and J by 6 bases, with 19 bases between them. The sequenced material came from peripheral blood. This chain uses TRBV5-1 with TRBJ2-7; weak D call: TRBD1 (5 bases). This TCR was recovered from a human donor in a cohort sampled during active COVID-19. The CDR3 coding sequence is TGCGCCAGCAGCTCCTGGGGCGGATTCGGTAGCGAGCAGTACTTC. Residues: CASSSWGGFGSEQYF.